The rows below give T cell receptor beta chains drawn from one sample of a study of blood T cell repertoires in COVID-19. Data came from immunoSEQ multiplex PCR; TCRdb stores just in-frame clones and leaves some out. This sample has under 300,000 clones, with around four fifths found just once. The sequenced sample consisted of peripheral blood. The receptors derive from a woman aged 55-70 years with active or convalescent COVID-19. Each CDR3 is given with its conserved first and last residue. Each record gives: V gene, clone size, D gene, J gene, CDR3 DNA, CDR3 protein. A D gene is named only where the DNA matches it firmly. The size entry is marked missing in some rows and otherwise reads once, few, many or a size class.

v_gene: TRBV19
abundance: NA
d_gene: NA
j_gene: TRBJ2-5
CDR3nt: TGTGCCAGTAGTATAGGCCCTGCCCAAGTATTGAATAGCGAGACCCAGTACTTC
CDR3aa: CASSIGPAQVLNSETQYF

v_gene: TRBV3-1/TRBV3-2
abundance: NA
d_gene: NA
j_gene: TRBJ2-5
CDR3nt: TGTGCCAGCAGCCAACTAGGGGTCTCTGAGACCCAGTACTTC
CDR3aa: CASSQLGVSETQYF

v_gene: TRBV5-5
abundance: NA
d_gene: TRBD1
j_gene: TRBJ2-1
CDR3nt: TGTGCCAGCAGCTTGGCCCCCCTACAGGGGCCCTACAATGAGCAGTTCTTC
CDR3aa: CASSLAPLQGPYNEQFF

v_gene: TRBV7-2
abundance: NA
d_gene: NA
j_gene: TRBJ1-4
CDR3nt: TGTGCCAGCAGCTTACACGGCTTCGGGGAAAAACTGTTTTTT
CDR3aa: CASSLHGFGEKLFF

v_gene: TRBV7-9
abundance: once
d_gene: NA
j_gene: TRBJ2-7
CDR3nt: TGTGCCAGCAGCTTCGGCGGGACGAGCTCCTACGAGCAGTACTTC
CDR3aa: CASSFGGTSSYEQYF

v_gene: TRBV15
abundance: few
d_gene: NA
j_gene: TRBJ1-2
CDR3nt: TGTGCCACCTCTACGGCAAGGGGAGGGTATGGCTACACCTTC
CDR3aa: CATSTARGGYGYTF

v_gene: TRBV5-6
abundance: NA
d_gene: TRBD2
j_gene: TRBJ2-3
CDR3nt: TGTGCCAGCAGCTTACGACTTAGCGGGGGGGCCGGAAACACAGATACGCAGTATTTT
CDR3aa: CASSLRLSGGAGNTDTQYF

v_gene: TRBV18
abundance: NA
d_gene: NA
j_gene: TRBJ1-4
CDR3nt: TGTGCCAGCGCAACAGGTGCTAATGAAAAACTGTTTTTT
CDR3aa: CASATGANEKLFF

v_gene: TRBV7-9
abundance: NA
d_gene: TRBD1
j_gene: TRBJ2-3
CDR3nt: TGTGCCAGCAGCTCCGACAGGGAGACAACGCAGTATTTT
CDR3aa: CASSSDRETTQYF

v_gene: TRBV27
abundance: NA
d_gene: NA
j_gene: TRBJ2-5
CDR3nt: TGTGCCAGCAGTCCCTTCCGGGGGACTGGGACCCAGTACTTC
CDR3aa: CASSPFRGTGTQYF

v_gene: TRBV3-1/TRBV3-2
abundance: NA
d_gene: TRBD2
j_gene: TRBJ2-6
CDR3nt: TGTGCCAGCAGCCAAGATAGCGGGGGACCTGCCTCTGGGGCCAACGTCCTGACTTTC
CDR3aa: CASSQDSGGPASGANVLTF

v_gene: TRBV6-4
abundance: NA
d_gene: TRBD2
j_gene: TRBJ2-1
CDR3nt: TGTGCCAGCAGTGACTCGCGCAGCGGGAGGAATGAGCAGTTCTTC
CDR3aa: CASSDSRSGRNEQFF

v_gene: TRBV3-1/TRBV3-2
abundance: few
d_gene: TRBD1
j_gene: TRBJ1-1
CDR3nt: TGTGCCAGCGGGAGACAGGGGACTGAAGCTTTCTTT
CDR3aa: CASGRQGTEAFF

v_gene: TRBV6-5
abundance: NA
d_gene: TRBD1
j_gene: TRBJ1-1
CDR3nt: TGTGCCAGCAGTTACTGGGACAGGGCTGAAGCTTTCTTT
CDR3aa: CASSYWDRAEAFF

v_gene: TRBV12-3/TRBV12-4
abundance: NA
d_gene: NA
j_gene: TRBJ1-5
CDR3nt: TGTGCCAGCAGACCTACAGGGAATCAGCCCCAGCATTTT
CDR3aa: CASRPTGNQPQHF

v_gene: TRBV4-1
abundance: NA
d_gene: NA
j_gene: TRBJ2-1
CDR3nt: TGCGCCAGCAGCCAAGCGGGGAGCTCCTACAATGAGCAGTTCTTC
CDR3aa: CASSQAGSSYNEQFF

v_gene: TRBV28
abundance: NA
d_gene: NA
j_gene: TRBJ1-2
CDR3nt: TGTGCCAGCATCGGAGGGGCTGAGAACTATGGCTACACCTTC
CDR3aa: CASIGGAENYGYTF

v_gene: TRBV7-9
abundance: NA
d_gene: NA
j_gene: TRBJ2-3
CDR3nt: TGTGCCAGCAGCCCGCTAGCGTCGACGGATACGCAGTATTTT
CDR3aa: CASSPLASTDTQYF

v_gene: TRBV6-6
abundance: NA
d_gene: TRBD2
j_gene: TRBJ2-5
CDR3nt: TGTGCCAGCAGTCCCAGGACTAGCGGGGGAACCCAAGAGACCCAGTACTTC
CDR3aa: CASSPRTSGGTQETQYF

v_gene: TRBV10-3
abundance: NA
d_gene: TRBD2
j_gene: TRBJ2-5
CDR3nt: TGTGCCATCAGCGGGCGTAATAGCGGGGTCCCAGAGACCCAGTACTTC
CDR3aa: CAISGRNSGVPETQYF

v_gene: TRBV5-1
abundance: NA
d_gene: TRBD1
j_gene: TRBJ1-1
CDR3nt: TGCGCCAGCAGCGGGGACAGATTGAACACTGAAGCTTTCTTT
CDR3aa: CASSGDRLNTEAFF

v_gene: TRBV6-6
abundance: NA
d_gene: NA
j_gene: TRBJ2-2
CDR3nt: TGTGCCAGCACCGCACAGGCGACCGGGGAGCTGTTTTTT
CDR3aa: CASTAQATGELFF

v_gene: TRBV5-4
abundance: NA
d_gene: NA
j_gene: TRBJ2-3
CDR3nt: TGTGCCAGCAGCTTGGGGACAGATAGAACCACAGATACGCAGTATTTT
CDR3aa: CASSLGTDRTTDTQYF

v_gene: TRBV5-6
abundance: NA
d_gene: NA
j_gene: TRBJ1-4
CDR3nt: TGTGCCAGCAGCTATCGGTTGAGAAGGCGGGATTATGAAAAACTGTTTTTT
CDR3aa: CASSYRLRRRDYEKLFF

v_gene: TRBV7-2
abundance: NA
d_gene: NA
j_gene: TRBJ2-3
CDR3nt: TGTGCCAGCAGCTTAGCCCCCGGTGGGGGGGATACGCAGTATTTT
CDR3aa: CASSLAPGGGDTQYF

v_gene: TRBV6-5
abundance: few
d_gene: TRBD1
j_gene: TRBJ1-2
CDR3nt: TGTGCCAGCAGTTACGGACAGGGGACTGGCTACACCTTC
CDR3aa: CASSYGQGTGYTF

v_gene: TRBV6-5
abundance: NA
d_gene: TRBD1
j_gene: TRBJ1-2
CDR3nt: TGTGCCAGCAGCATTGACAGGGGGCGCGGCCGTGGCTACACCTTC
CDR3aa: CASSIDRGRGRGYTF

v_gene: TRBV28
abundance: few
d_gene: TRBD1
j_gene: TRBJ2-1
CDR3nt: TGTGCCAGCAGCCTAGACAGGGGTCACCCGATTTACAATGAGCAGTTCTTC
CDR3aa: CASSLDRGHPIYNEQFF

v_gene: TRBV4-1
abundance: NA
d_gene: TRBD2
j_gene: TRBJ2-2
CDR3nt: TGCGCCAGCAGCCAGTGGACTAGCGGGAGAATGGACACCGGGGAGCTGTTTTTT
CDR3aa: CASSQWTSGRMDTGELFF

v_gene: TRBV19
abundance: NA
d_gene: TRBD2
j_gene: TRBJ2-3
CDR3nt: TGTGCCAGTAGCTTAGCGGGATTCCCAGATACGCAGTATTTT
CDR3aa: CASSLAGFPDTQYF

v_gene: TRBV12-3/TRBV12-4
abundance: NA
d_gene: TRBD1
j_gene: TRBJ1-1
CDR3nt: TGTGCCAGCAGCCTGACAGGGATTGAAGCTTTCTTT
CDR3aa: CASSLTGIEAFF

v_gene: TRBV19
abundance: once
d_gene: TRBD1
j_gene: TRBJ2-1
CDR3nt: TGTGCCAGTAGTGGACAGGAGTACAATGAGCAGTTCTTC
CDR3aa: CASSGQEYNEQFF

v_gene: TRBV12-3/TRBV12-4
abundance: NA
d_gene: NA
j_gene: TRBJ1-2
CDR3nt: TGTGCCACCTCCAGGGGCTATGGCTACACCTTC
CDR3aa: CATSRGYGYTF

v_gene: TRBV2
abundance: NA
d_gene: TRBD2
j_gene: TRBJ2-1
CDR3nt: TGTGCCAGCAGTGTTAGCGGGGGGGCCATGAATGAGCAGTTCTTC
CDR3aa: CASSVSGGAMNEQFF

v_gene: TRBV28
abundance: NA
d_gene: NA
j_gene: TRBJ1-6
CDR3nt: TGTGCCAGCAGTTTGGCCGGGGGAACCTATAATTCACCCCTCCACTTT
CDR3aa: CASSLAGGTYNSPLHF

v_gene: TRBV3-1/TRBV3-2
abundance: NA
d_gene: NA
j_gene: TRBJ1-1
CDR3nt: TGTGCCAGCAGCCAAGATGGTCCCGGGAGCACTGAAGCTTTCTTT
CDR3aa: CASSQDGPGSTEAFF